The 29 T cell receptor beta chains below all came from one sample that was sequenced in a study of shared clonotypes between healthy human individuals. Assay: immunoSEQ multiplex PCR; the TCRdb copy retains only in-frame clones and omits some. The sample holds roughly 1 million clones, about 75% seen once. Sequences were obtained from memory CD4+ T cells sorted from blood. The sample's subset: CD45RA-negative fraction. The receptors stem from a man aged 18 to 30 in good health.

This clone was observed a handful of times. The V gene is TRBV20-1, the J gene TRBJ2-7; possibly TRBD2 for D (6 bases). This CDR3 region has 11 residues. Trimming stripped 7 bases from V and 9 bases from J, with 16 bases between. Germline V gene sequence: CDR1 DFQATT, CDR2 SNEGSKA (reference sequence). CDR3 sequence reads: CSVPVVGGQYF. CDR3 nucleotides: TGCAGTGTCCCCGTGGTCGGGGGGCAGTACTTC.

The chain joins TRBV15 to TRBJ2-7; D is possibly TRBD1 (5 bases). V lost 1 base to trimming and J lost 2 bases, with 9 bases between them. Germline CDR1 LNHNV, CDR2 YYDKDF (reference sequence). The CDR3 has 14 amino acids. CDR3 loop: CATSRGQIPYEQYF. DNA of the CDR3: TGTGCCACCAGCAGAGGACAGATACCCTACGAGCAGTACTTC.

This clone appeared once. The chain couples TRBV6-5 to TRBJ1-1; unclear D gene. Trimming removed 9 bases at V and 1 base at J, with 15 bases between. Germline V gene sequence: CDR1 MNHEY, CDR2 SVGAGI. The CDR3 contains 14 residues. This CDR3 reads CASRLILANTEAFF. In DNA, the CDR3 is TGTGCCAGTAGATTAATCCTCGCGAACACTGAAGCTTTCTTT.

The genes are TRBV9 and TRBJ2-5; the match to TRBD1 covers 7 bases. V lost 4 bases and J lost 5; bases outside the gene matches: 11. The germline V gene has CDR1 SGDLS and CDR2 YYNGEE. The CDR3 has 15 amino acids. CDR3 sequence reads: CASSPRQGSVETQYF. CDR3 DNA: TGTGCCAGCAGCCCCAGACAGGGATCTGTGGAGACCCAGTACTTC.

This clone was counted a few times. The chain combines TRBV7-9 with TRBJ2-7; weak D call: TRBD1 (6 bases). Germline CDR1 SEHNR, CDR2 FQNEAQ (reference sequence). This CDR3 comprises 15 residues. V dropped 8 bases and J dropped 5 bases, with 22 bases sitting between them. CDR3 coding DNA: TGTGCCAGCGGGCGTGGTCAGGGGCTGTTGAACGAGCAGTACTTC. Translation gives CASGRGQGLLNEQYF.

The CDR3 region is CASSIVPGTISNQPQHF. The CDR3 nucleotides read TGTGCCAGTAGTATAGTCCCGGGTACCATTAGCAATCAGCCCCAGCATTTT. The gene calls are TRBV19 and TRBJ1-5, with D hard to call. V was cut by 1 base and J by 0 bases, with 13 bases left in between. In germline, CDR1 is LNHDA, CDR2 SQIVND (reference sequence). The CDR3 has 17 residues.

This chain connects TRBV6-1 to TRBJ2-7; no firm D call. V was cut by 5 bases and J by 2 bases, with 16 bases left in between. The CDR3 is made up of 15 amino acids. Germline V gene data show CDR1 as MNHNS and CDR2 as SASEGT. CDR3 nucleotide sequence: TGTGCCAGCAGTCCAGGCACAGCTATCACCTACGAGCAGTACTTC. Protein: CASSPGTAITYEQYF.

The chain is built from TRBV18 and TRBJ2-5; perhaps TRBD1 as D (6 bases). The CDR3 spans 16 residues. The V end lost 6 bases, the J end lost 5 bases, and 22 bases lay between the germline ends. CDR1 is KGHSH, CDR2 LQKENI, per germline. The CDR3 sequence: CASSVRRPGAGETQYF. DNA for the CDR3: TGTGCCAGCTCCGTAAGGAGGCCAGGGGCCGGGGAGACCCAGTACTTC.

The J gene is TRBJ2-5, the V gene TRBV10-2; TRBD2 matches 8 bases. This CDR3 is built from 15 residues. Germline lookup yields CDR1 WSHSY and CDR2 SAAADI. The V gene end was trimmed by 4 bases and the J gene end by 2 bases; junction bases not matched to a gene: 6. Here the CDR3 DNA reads TGCGCCAGCAGTGGGGAGCGGGGGAGGCAAGAGACCCAGTACTTC. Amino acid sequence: CASSGERGRQETQYF.

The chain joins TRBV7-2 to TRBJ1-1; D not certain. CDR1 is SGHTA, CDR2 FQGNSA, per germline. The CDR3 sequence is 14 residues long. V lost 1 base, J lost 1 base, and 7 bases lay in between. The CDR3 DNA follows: TGTGCCAGCAGCTTAGTACAGCAGAACACTGAAGCTTTCTTT. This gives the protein CASSLVQQNTEAFF.

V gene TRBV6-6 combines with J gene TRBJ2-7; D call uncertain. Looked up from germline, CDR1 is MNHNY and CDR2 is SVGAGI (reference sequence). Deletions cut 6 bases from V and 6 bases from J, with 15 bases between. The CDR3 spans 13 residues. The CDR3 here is CASRPALPPEQYF. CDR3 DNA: TGTGCCAGCAGACCCGCCCTGCCACCCGAGCAGTACTTC.

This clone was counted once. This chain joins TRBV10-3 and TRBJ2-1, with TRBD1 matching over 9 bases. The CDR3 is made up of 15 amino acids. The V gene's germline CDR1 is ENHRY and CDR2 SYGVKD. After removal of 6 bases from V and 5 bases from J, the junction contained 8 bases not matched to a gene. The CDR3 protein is CAIRVGQGVDNEQFF. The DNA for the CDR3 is TGTGCCATCAGGGTGGGACAGGGTGTCGACAATGAGCAGTTCTTC.

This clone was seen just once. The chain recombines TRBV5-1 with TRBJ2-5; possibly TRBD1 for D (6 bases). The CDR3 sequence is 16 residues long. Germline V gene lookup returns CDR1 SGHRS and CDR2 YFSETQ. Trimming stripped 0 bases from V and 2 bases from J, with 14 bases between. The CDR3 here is CASSLVVGAIQETQYF. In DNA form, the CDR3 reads TGCGCCAGCAGCTTGGTCGTGGGGGCAATTCAAGAGACCCAGTACTTC.

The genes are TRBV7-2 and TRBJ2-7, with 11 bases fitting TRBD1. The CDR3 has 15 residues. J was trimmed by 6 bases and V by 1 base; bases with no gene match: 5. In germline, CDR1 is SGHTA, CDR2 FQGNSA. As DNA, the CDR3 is TGTGCCAGCAGCTTAGGGGACAGGGGGTTTCGCGAGCAGTACTTC. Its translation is CASSLGDRGFREQYF.

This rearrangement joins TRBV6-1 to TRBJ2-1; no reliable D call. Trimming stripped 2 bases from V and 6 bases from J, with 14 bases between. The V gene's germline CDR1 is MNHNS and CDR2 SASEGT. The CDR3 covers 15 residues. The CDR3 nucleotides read TGTGCCAGCAGTGAATCTGTGTTCAGGTTCAATGAGCAGTTCTTC. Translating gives CASSESVFRFNEQFF.

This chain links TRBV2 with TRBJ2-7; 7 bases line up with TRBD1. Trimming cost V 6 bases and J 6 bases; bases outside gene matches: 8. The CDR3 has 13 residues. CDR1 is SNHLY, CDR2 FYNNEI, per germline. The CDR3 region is CASRGGTAAEQYF. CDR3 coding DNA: TGTGCCAGCAGGGGTGGGACAGCTGCCGAGCAGTACTTC.

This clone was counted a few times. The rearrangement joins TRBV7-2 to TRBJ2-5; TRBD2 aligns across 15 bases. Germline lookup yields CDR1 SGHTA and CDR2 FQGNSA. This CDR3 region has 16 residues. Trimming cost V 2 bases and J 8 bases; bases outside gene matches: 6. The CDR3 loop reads CASSLPGLAGGKTQYF. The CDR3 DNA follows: TGTGCCAGCAGCTTACCAGGACTAGCGGGGGGGAAAACCCAGTACTTC.

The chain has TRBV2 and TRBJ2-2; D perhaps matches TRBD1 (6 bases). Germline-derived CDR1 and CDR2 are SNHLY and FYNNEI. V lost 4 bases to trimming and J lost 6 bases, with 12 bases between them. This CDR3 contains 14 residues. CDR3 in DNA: TGTGCCAGCAGTGTAATTCAGGGGCCCGGGGAGCTGTTTTTT. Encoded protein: CASSVIQGPGELFF.

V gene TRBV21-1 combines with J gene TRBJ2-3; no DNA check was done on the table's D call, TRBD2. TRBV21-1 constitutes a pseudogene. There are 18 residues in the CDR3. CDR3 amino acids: CASSKGRRSGARADTQYF. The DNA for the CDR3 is TGTGCCAGCAGCAAAGGGCGCCGTAGCGGGGCTAGGGCAGATACGCAGTATTTT.

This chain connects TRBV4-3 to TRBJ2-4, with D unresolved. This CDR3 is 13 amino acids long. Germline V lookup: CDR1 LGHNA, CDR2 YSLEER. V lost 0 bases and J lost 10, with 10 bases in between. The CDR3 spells CASSQEYSLIQYF. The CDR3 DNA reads TGCGCCAGCAGCCAAGAGTACTCTCTAATTCAGTACTTC.

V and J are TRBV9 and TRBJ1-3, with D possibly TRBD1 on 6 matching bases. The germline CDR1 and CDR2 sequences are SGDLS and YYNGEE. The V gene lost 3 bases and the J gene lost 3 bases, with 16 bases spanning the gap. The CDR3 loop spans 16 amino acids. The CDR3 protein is CASSDGGGASGNTIYF. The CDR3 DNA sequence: TGTGCCAGCAGCGACGGCGGGGGGGCTAGTGGAAACACCATATATTTT.

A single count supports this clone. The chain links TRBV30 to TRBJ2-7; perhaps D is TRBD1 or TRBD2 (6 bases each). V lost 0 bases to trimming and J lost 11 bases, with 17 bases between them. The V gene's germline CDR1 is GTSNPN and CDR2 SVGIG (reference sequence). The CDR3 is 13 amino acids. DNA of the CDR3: TGTGCCTGGAGTGTACAAGGGGGGACGAGCAAGTACTTC. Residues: CAWSVQGGTSKYF.

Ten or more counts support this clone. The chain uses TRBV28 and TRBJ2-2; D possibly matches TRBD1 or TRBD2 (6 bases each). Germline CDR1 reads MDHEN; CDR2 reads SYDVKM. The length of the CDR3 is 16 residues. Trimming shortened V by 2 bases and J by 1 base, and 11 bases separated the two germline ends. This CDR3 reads CASSLPGALNTGELFF. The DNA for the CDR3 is TGTGCCAGCAGTTTACCGGGGGCCCTGAACACCGGGGAGCTGTTTTTT.

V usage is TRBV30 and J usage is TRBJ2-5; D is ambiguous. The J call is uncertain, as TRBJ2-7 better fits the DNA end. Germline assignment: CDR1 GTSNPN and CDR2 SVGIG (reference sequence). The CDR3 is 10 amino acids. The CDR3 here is CAWGPREQYF. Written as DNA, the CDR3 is TGTGCCTGGGGACCACGCGAGCAGTACTTC.

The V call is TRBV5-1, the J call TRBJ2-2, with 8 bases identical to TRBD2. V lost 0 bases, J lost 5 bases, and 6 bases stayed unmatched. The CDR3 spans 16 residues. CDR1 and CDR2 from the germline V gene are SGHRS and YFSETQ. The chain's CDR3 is CASSLGSSGSTGELFF. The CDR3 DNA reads TGCGCCAGCAGCTTGGGATCCAGCGGGAGTACCGGGGAGCTGTTTTTT. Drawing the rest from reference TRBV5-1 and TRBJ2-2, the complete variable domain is KAGVTQTPRYLIKTRGQQVTLSCSPISGHRSVSWYQQTPGQGLQFLFEYFSETQRNKGNFPGRFSGRQFSNSRSEMNVSTLELGDSALYLCASSLGSSGSTGELFFGEGSRLTVL.

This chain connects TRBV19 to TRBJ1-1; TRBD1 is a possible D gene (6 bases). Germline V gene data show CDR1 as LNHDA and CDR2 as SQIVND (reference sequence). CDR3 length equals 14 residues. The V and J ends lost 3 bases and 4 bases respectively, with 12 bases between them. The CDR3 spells CASSIGGAATEAFF. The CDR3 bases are TGTGCCAGTAGTATTGGGGGGGCAGCCACTGAAGCTTTCTTT.

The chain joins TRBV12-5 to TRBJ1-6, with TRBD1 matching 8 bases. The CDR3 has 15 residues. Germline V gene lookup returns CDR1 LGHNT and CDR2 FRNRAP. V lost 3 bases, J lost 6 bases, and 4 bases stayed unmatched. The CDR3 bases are TGTGCTAGTGGTTTAGGAGGACAGGGTAATTCACCCCTCCACTTT. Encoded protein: CASGLGGQGNSPLHF.

CDR3 residues: CASFRTKLAGGRGDTQYF. The DNA for the CDR3 is TGTGCCAGCTTTCGGACTAAACTAGCGGGGGGCCGCGGGGATACGCAGTATTTT. The V call is TRBV13, the J call TRBJ2-3; TRBD2 matches at 12 bases. Germline trimming cut 8 bases from V and 6 bases from J; bases unmatched to any gene: 18. In germline, CDR1 is PRHDT, CDR2 FYEKMQ (reference sequence). This CDR3 has 18 residues.

The CDR3 reads CASSLLATQNQPQHF. DNA of the CDR3: TGTGCCAGCAGCTTACTGGCAACTCAGAATCAGCCCCAGCATTTT. This chain links TRBV7-2 with TRBJ1-5; no reliable D call. The length of the CDR3 is 15 residues. Germline V gene sequence: CDR1 SGHTA, CDR2 FQGNSA. V was shortened by 2 bases and J by 4 bases, with 12 bases between the two germline ends.